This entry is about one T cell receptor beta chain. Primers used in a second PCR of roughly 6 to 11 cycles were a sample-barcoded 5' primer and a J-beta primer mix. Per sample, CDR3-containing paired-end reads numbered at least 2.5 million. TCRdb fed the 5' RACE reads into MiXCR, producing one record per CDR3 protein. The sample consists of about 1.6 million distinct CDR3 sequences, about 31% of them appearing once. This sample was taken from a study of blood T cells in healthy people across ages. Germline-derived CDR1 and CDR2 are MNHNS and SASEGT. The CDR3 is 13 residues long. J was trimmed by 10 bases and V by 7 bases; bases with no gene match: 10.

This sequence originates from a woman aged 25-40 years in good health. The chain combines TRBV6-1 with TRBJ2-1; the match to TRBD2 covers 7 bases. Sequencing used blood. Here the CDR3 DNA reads TGTGCCAGCATAGAGCGGGGAACGAGAGAGCAGTTCTTC. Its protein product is CASIERGTREQFF.